The 27 T cell receptor beta chains reported below all come from one sample, sequenced in a study of cytomegalovirus exposure and HLA in healthy donors. PCR involved 60 Vbeta and 13 Jbeta primers. Assay: immunoSEQ multiplex PCR; the TCRdb copy retains only in-frame clones and omits some. The data contain approximately 150,000 clones, roughly 74% of them singletons. The sequencing input was PBMCs. All receptors come from a woman in her 40s in good health and CMV-seropositive.

The chain links TRBV5-4 to TRBJ2-7; 11 bases agree with TRBD2. J lost 2 bases, V lost 4 bases, and 5 bases had no gene match. The CDR3 sequence is 15 residues long. The germline CDR1 and CDR2 sequences are SGHNT and YYREEE (reference sequence). CDR3 sequence reads: CASSIGLAGTYEQYF. CDR3 nucleotide sequence: TGTGCCAGCAGCATTGGACTAGCGGGTACCTACGAGCAGTACTTC.

CDR3 region: CASSPPAGLREKLFF. The CDR3 nucleotides are TGTGCCAGCTCACCACCGGCAGGGTTGAGGGAAAAACTGTTTTTT. The J gene is TRBJ1-4, the V gene TRBV18, with D tentatively TRBD1 (5 bases). The germline V gene encodes CDR1 KGHSH and CDR2 LQKENI. The CDR3 consists of 15 residues. The V gene lost 0 bases and the J gene lost 8 bases, with 13 bases spanning the gap.

V and J are TRBV6-9 and TRBJ2-7; TRBD2 aligns across 8 bases. The CDR3 runs to 15 residues. The ends lost 6 bases at V and 6 bases at J; junction bases unmatched: 13. Germline CDR1 reads MNHGY; CDR2 reads SVAAGI. The CDR3 reads CASREAAGDGREQYF. CDR3 DNA: TGTGCCAGCAGAGAGGCAGCGGGAGATGGTCGCGAGCAGTACTTC.

This rearrangement joins TRBV6-5 to TRBJ2-7, with a tentative D call TRBD1 (6 bases). Trimming pared 5 bases from V and 3 bases from J, leaving 14 bases between. CDR1 is MNHEY, CDR2 SVGAGI, per germline. The CDR3 totals 14 residues. The CDR3 DNA reads as TGTGCCAGCAGTGAACAGGGTCCCCTCTACGAGCAGTACTTC. This sequence encodes CASSEQGPLYEQYF.

V gene TRBV7-8 combines with J gene TRBJ1-5, with TRBD1 matching 10 bases. CDR1 and CDR2 (germline): SGHVS, FQNEAQ. Trimming at V came to 4 bases and at J to 3 bases, leaving 6 bases not matched to a gene. There are 16 residues in the CDR3. CDR3 residues: CASSSGQGVFNQPQHF. In nucleotides, the CDR3 is TGTGCCAGCAGCTCAGGACAGGGGGTGTTCAATCAGCCCCAGCATTTT.

This rearrangement joins TRBV28 to TRBJ2-7, with 12 positions matching TRBD2. The CDR3 contains 17 residues. Germline V CDR1 and CDR2: MDHEN, SYDVKM. J was trimmed by 1 base and V by 5 bases; bases with no gene match: 9. As DNA, the CDR3 is TGTGCCAGCAGTGGCAGACTAGCGGGAGAGATGTCCTACGAGCAGTACTTC. Its protein product is CASSGRLAGEMSYEQYF.

This clone has more than one count but fewer than ten. This chain connects TRBV28 to TRBJ2-2, with TRBD2 matching 12 bases. The ends lost 6 bases at V and 7 bases at J; junction bases unmatched: 6. The CDR3 length is 15 residues. Germline CDR1 is MDHEN and CDR2 is SYDVKM. The CDR3 loop is CASRGPGLAGGELFF. DNA of the CDR3: TGTGCCAGCAGGGGGCCGGGACTAGCGGGCGGGGAGCTGTTTTTT. Complete variable domain (other parts from reference TRBV28 and TRBJ2-2): DVKVTQSSRYLVKRTGEKVFLECVQDMDHENMFWYRQDPGLGLRLIYFSYDVKMKEKGDIPEGYSVSREKKERFSLILESASTNQTSMYLCASRGPGLAGGELFFGEGSRLTVL.

The chain employs TRBV5-5 and TRBJ1-5; 10 bases fit TRBD1. The CDR3 spans 15 residues. V shed 4 bases, J shed 5 bases, and the junction held 6 bases outside the gene matches. The germline CDR1 and CDR2 sequences are SGHKS and YYEKEE (reference sequence). CDR3 DNA sequence: TGTGCCAGCAGCCTGGTTGGGACAGGGGATCAGCCCCAGCATTTT. Translating it yields CASSLVGTGDQPQHF.

This clone was recorded only once. The chain is built from TRBV5-4 and TRBJ2-3; D unclear. The V end was cut by 3 bases, the J end by 1 base, with 9 bases between. This CDR3 comprises 14 residues. Germline V CDR1 and CDR2: SGHNT, YYREEE (reference sequence). The DNA of the CDR3 is TGTGCCAGCAGCTACGGTAACCGCACAGATACGCAGTATTTT. Encoded protein: CASSYGNRTDTQYF.

This chain links TRBV5-1 with TRBJ2-6; D is undetermined. The germline V and J ends were trimmed by 0 bases and 4 bases, with 8 bases remaining between them. Per germline, CDR1 SGHRS and CDR2 YFSETQ. The CDR3 is 15 residues long. DNA for the CDR3: TGCGCCAGCAGCTTGGATCTAATAGGGGCCAACGTCCTGACTTTC. As protein: CASSLDLIGANVLTF.

The V and J genes are TRBV28 and TRBJ2-7; 8 bases fit TRBD2. The CDR3 loop spans 15 amino acids. Germline V gives CDR1 MDHEN, CDR2 SYDVKM. V was clipped by 6 bases and J by 3 bases; unmatched bases: 10. This CDR3 reads CASSNSGATNYEQYF. CDR3 nucleotides: TGTGCCAGCAGCAATAGCGGGGCGACGAACTACGAGCAGTACTTC.

The chain employs TRBV6-1 and TRBJ2-7; 8 bases fit TRBD1. Germline CDR1 and CDR2: MNHNS and SASEGT. With V trimmed by 6 bases and J by 5 bases, 9 bases remained unmatched. The CDR3 consists of 14 residues. The CDR3: CASRARTGKDEQYF. In DNA form, the CDR3 reads TGTGCCAGCAGAGCCCGGACAGGGAAAGACGAGCAGTACTTC.

V and J are TRBV5-1 and TRBJ1-1; D is unresolved. Germline CDR1 and CDR2: SGHRS and YFSETQ. With 1 base removed from V and 0 bases from J, the gap between germline ends came to 13 bases. This CDR3 comprises 16 residues. This CDR3 reads CASSLIGSQVNTEAFF. The DNA of the CDR3 is TGCGCCAGCAGCTTGATAGGGAGCCAGGTGAACACTGAAGCTTTCTTT.

This chain uses TRBV10-2 with TRBJ1-3; D is uncertain. V was pared by 1 base and J by 0 bases, with 13 bases between. This CDR3 has 17 amino acids. Germline assignment: CDR1 WSHSY and CDR2 SAAADI. CDR3 nucleotides: TGCGCCAGCAGTGAGTATCTAGGCGGTGGCTCTGGAAACACCATATATTTT. This codes for CASSEYLGGGSGNTIYF.

This clone was counted a single time. The CDR3 reads CASSWTSGIYEQFF. CDR3 in DNA: TGTGCCAGCAGCTGGACTAGCGGGATCTATGAGCAGTTCTTC. J is TRBJ2-1 and V is TRBV7-2, with 12 bases fitting TRBD2. This CDR3 is 14 amino acids long. Per the germline V gene, CDR1 is SGHTA and CDR2 is FQGNSA. V gave up 4 bases and J gave up 8 bases; unmatched junction bases: 3.

V and J are TRBV4-1 and TRBJ2-7; the D gene is possibly TRBD1 (6 bases). V was clipped by 0 bases and J by 4 bases, with 10 bases between them. Germline CDR1 MGHRA, CDR2 YSYEKL. This CDR3 spans 14 amino acids. CDR3 amino acids: CASSQDRGRYEQYF. The CDR3 nucleotides read TGCGCCAGCAGCCAAGACAGGGGTCGATACGAGCAGTACTTC.

The V and J genes are TRBV9 and TRBJ1-3; the match to TRBD1 covers 8 bases. The trim removed 4 bases at V and 0 bases at J, leaving 3 bases unmatched. Germline V CDR1 and CDR2: SGDLS, YYNGEE. This CDR3 spans 15 amino acids. The CDR3 coding sequence is TGTGCCAGCAGCCAAACAGGGGGCTCTGGAAACACCATATATTTT. It specifies CASSQTGGSGNTIYF. The whole variable domain, remainder taken from reference TRBV9 and TRBJ1-3, is DSGVTQTPKHLITATGQRVTLRCSPRSGDLSVYWYQQSLDQGLQFLIQYYNGEERAKGNILERFSAQQFPDLHSELNLSSLELGDSALYFCASSQTGGSGNTIYFGEGSWLTVV.

A word on this clone: Relative to the germline gene, one junction end is altered; a read error may explain this. J is TRBJ2-7 and V is TRBV20-1, with a possible D match to TRBD1 (5 bases). The germline V gene encodes CDR1 DFQATT and CDR2 SNEGSKA (reference sequence). This CDR3 contains 11 residues. CDR3 sequence (DNA): TGCAGTGCTAGAAGGGGTCCTGATATGAACTTC. It yields the protein CSARRGPDMNF.

This clone appeared a few times. The gene calls are TRBV19 and TRBJ2-3; TRBD1 matches 8 bases. The length of the CDR3 is 17 residues. With 4 bases clipped from V and 8 bases from J, the junction kept 17 bases outside the gene matches. Germline V CDR1 and CDR2: LNHDA, SQIVND (reference sequence). The CDR3 reads CASSNGQGLGVGSTQYF. CDR3 coding DNA: TGTGCCAGTAGTAACGGACAGGGACTGGGAGTAGGTAGTACGCAGTATTTT. The full variable domain, with the rest looked up from reference TRBV19 and TRBJ2-3, is DGGITQSPKYLFRKEGQNVTLSCEQNLNHDAMYWYRQDPGQGLRLIYYSQIVNDFQKGDIAEGYSVSREKKESFPLTVTSAQKNPTAFYLCASSNGQGLGVGSTQYFGPGTRLTVL.

The chain recombines TRBV28 with TRBJ2-5, with TRBD2 matching 9 bases. Germline V gene data show CDR1 as MDHEN and CDR2 as SYDVKM. V lost 5 bases, J lost 1 base, and 5 bases stayed unmatched. The length of the CDR3 is 15 residues. The CDR3 nucleotides are TGTGCCAGCAGTGCGGGACTAGCTGCCCAAGAGACCCAGTACTTC. Amino acids: CASSAGLAAQETQYF.

This clone was seen more than once but under ten times. This chain joins TRBV10-1 and TRBJ1-1, with D maybe TRBD1 (6 bases). The CDR3 is 13 amino acids. Trimming took off 6 bases at V and 5 bases at J, with 13 bases between the two ends. The germline CDR1 and CDR2 sequences are WNHNN and SYGVQD (reference sequence). The CDR3 nucleotides are TGCGCCAGCAGACAGGGAAAAGGGACTGAAGCTTTCTTT. Translated: CASRQGKGTEAFF.

This chain links TRBV10-3 with TRBJ2-7; TRBD2 is a possible D gene (5 bases). Germline values: CDR1 ENHRY, CDR2 SYGVKD. V dropped 4 bases and J dropped 2 bases, with 6 bases sitting between them. The CDR3 extends over 12 amino acids. CDR3 DNA sequence: TGTGCCATCAGTGCACTAGCCTACGAGCAGTACTTC. Translated, it gives CAISALAYEQYF.

The CDR3 loop is CASSRPGLAFSQYF. CDR3 DNA: TGTGCCAGCAGCCGCCCGGGACTAGCGTTTTCGCAGTATTTT. The chain links TRBV7-9 to TRBJ2-3; 10 bases agree with TRBD2. This CDR3 is 14 amino acids long. Germline V gene sequence: CDR1 SEHNR, CDR2 FQNEAQ (reference sequence). Trimming removed 5 bases from V and 10 bases from J; junction bases left unmatched: 9.

This clone has more than one count but fewer than ten. The rearrangement links TRBV5-4 to TRBJ2-3; TRBD2 matches at 7 bases. The CDR3 runs to 15 residues. V lost 1 base, J lost 1 base, and 3 bases stayed unmatched. From germline, CDR1 is SGHNT and CDR2 YYREEE (reference sequence). DNA for the CDR3: TGTGCCAGCAGCTTGACGGCGGGAGGCACAGATACGCAGTATTTT. Translation gives CASSLTAGGTDTQYF.

The chain links TRBV15 to TRBJ1-3, with TRBD1 matching over 9 bases. This CDR3 spans 17 amino acids. The germline gives CDR1 LNHNV, CDR2 YYDKDF (reference sequence). Losses at the gene ends were 0 bases for V and 6 bases for J; bases not matched to a gene: 9. The CDR3: CATSRESPGQGVNTIYF. CDR3 coding DNA: TGTGCCACCAGCAGAGAGTCCCCGGGACAGGGCGTAAACACCATATATTTT.

The chain recombines TRBV7-6 with TRBJ2-7; D not certain. Between the trimmed V and J ends, which lost 1 base and 0 bases, there was a span of 4 bases. CDR1 and CDR2 from the germline V gene are SGHVS and FNYEAQ. The CDR3 sequence is 13 residues long. CDR3 region: CASSLGHSYEQYF. The CDR3 nucleotides are TGTGCCAGCAGCTTAGGGCACTCCTACGAGCAGTACTTC.

Here the CDR3 DNA reads TGTGCCAGCAGCCAGAGGACTAGCGGGACAGGCTACGAGCAGTACTTC. Its translation: CASSQRTSGTGYEQYF. The chain is built from TRBV4-2 and TRBJ2-7, with 12 bases lining up with TRBD2. V shed 3 bases, J shed 3 bases, and the junction held 6 bases outside the gene matches. Germline assignment: CDR1 LGHNA and CDR2 YNFKEQ. CDR3 length equals 16 residues.